This T cell receptor beta chain originates from a study of blood T cells in healthy people across ages. Trimming shortened V by 4 bases and J by 4 bases, and 18 bases separated the two germline ends. Germline assignment: CDR1 SGHRS and CDR2 YFSETQ. The CDR3 runs 16 residues. General study results and limits: Roughly linear age-related decline in beta diversity appeared, significant by age 40. Expanded clonotype shifts may have been confounded, as the donors had an unknown CMV status.

Primed by a sample-barcoded 5' primer and a J-beta primer mix, a second PCR proceeded for roughly 7 to 12 cycles. Per-sample output comprised a minimum of 3 million paired-end reads containing CDR3. TCRdb re-called the 5' RACE reads through MiXCR, storing one row per CDR3 protein. Here the sample spans about 620,000 distinct CDR3 sequences, 40% to 65% being singletons. PBMCs numbering at least 6 million were isolated per sample. Comment on this clonotype: Its antigen remains unknown.

This sequence joins TRBV5-1 and TRBJ2-1; the D gene is possibly TRBD1 (5 bases). The clonotype originates from a woman over 75 in good health. Sequencing was done on a sample of blood. The CDR3, as DNA: TGCGCCAGCAGCCCACAGGCGCAGGGTGGGTACAATGAGCAGTTCTTC. Protein product: CASSPQAQGGYNEQFF.